Reported below is one TCR beta chain. Its antigen is unknown. These data come from a study of T cell responses to AZD1222 COVID-19 vaccine. The V gene lost 0 bases and the J gene lost 0 bases, with 5 bases spanning the gap. The CDR3 has 14 residues. Germline assignment: CDR1 LGHDT and CDR2 YNNKEL (reference sequence). Study results and limitations: Close to half of spike-specific TCRs reportedly recognize unmutated variant regions. There were mostly white British donors and more females than males, and clonal diversity was possibly underestimated. Dominant at 160-218 and 743-854, vaccine-associated CD4 TCRs also spanned spike.

This table comes from immunoSEQ multiplex PCR, and its TCRdb copy is limited to in-frame clones, with some not included. The sample yields approximately 150,000 clones, 93% seen once. The sample here was peripheral blood, taken on day 0 of AZD1222 vaccination. This receptor was obtained from an adult in good health. The V and J genes are TRBV3-1 (or the pseudogene TRBV3-2) and TRBJ1-2; no firm D call. CDR3: CASSQDPANYGYTF. The CDR3 DNA is TGTGCCAGCAGCCAAGATCCAGCTAACTATGGCTACACCTTC.